This T cell receptor (beta chain) was recorded in a study of blood T cell repertoires in COVID-19. As for the study in general: From T cells, B-cell-depleted T cells, or PBMCs came the material, which was cDNA or gDNA.

From germline, CDR1 is KGHSH and CDR2 LQKENI. Trimming removed 5 bases at V and 2 bases at J, with 7 bases between. This CDR3 spans 13 amino acids. Original analysis: Amplified reference gene primers provided the basis for estimating nucleated cell counts. Measured with immunoSEQ multiplex PCR; TCRdb has only the in-frame clones, and not every one. V, J and clone size reflect that table, while D and trimming were determined from the DNA. The repertoire holds 250,000 to 350,000 clones, with roughly 90% as singletons. This receptor was identified in a young woman who had recovered from COVID-19. The chain carries TRBV18 and TRBJ1-5, with TRBD1 as a possible D gene (5 bases). The sample was PBMCs or T cells enriched from blood (not recorded which). The CDR3 is CASSETGNQPQHF. Written as DNA, the CDR3 is TGTGCCAGCTCAGAGACAGGCAATCAGCCCCAGCATTTT.